This T cell receptor beta chain was captured in a study of CD8 T cells in ankylosing spondylitis. This clonotype showed up just once. Its antigen is still unknown. There are 16 residues in the CDR3. In germline, CDR1 is MDHEN, CDR2 SYDVKM. Deletions cut 6 bases from V and 2 bases from J, with 20 bases between. Study-wide results and caveats: The authors found the disease-linked clones to be CD8+ and relatively rare in peripheral blood. Disease-linked clones reportedly concentrated significantly in matched ankylosing spondylitis synovial fluid. Blood from ankylosing spondylitis patients appeared to carry a characteristic roughly 8-variant TCR beta motif.

Using quantitative 5'-RACE with molecular barcodes, the authors made TCR beta libraries. Using its own MiXCR run on the 5' RACE reads, TCRdb lists one record per CDR3 protein. The sample holds around 430,000 distinct CDR3 sequences; about a sixth are singletons and the top ten take about 0.94%. This chain joins TRBV28 and TRBJ2-7, with D possibly TRBD2 on 7 matching bases. The sample taken for sequencing was blood, either unsorted or a sorted T cell fraction (not recorded which). This sequence was found in a male donor with ankylosing spondylitis. The CDR3 reads CASRGGSAGEAYEQYF. DNA of the CDR3: TGTGCCAGCAGAGGGGGGTCGGCGGGAGAGGCCTACGAGCAGTACTTC.